This TCR beta chain was captured by sequencing in a study of cytomegalovirus exposure and HLA in healthy donors. PCR employed 60 Vbeta and 13 Jbeta primers. TCRdb keeps only in-frame clones here, not all; method: immunoSEQ multiplex PCR. The table lists 250,000 to 350,000 clones, about nine tenths of them singletons. CDR1 and CDR2 (germline): SGHKS, YYEKEE (reference sequence). This CDR3 comprises 15 residues. J was trimmed by 4 bases and V by 4 bases; bases with no gene match: 5. The sequencing sample was made of PBMCs. The chain combines TRBV5-5 with TRBJ2-3; TRBD2 matches 11 bases. The sequence came from a middle-aged man in good health and CMV-seropositive. The CDR3 sequence: CASSRLAGNPDTQYF. The CDR3 DNA is TGTGCCAGCAGCCGACTAGCGGGAAACCCAGATACGCAGTATTTT.